What follows describes a single TCR beta chain. As yet, its antigen is unknown. This sample stems from a study of CD8+ T cells in alopecia areata. Points from the study as a whole: Since there was just one nonresponder, nobody can yet say how baseline CD8+ expansion ties to response.

From germline, CDR1 is GTSNPN and CDR2 SVGIG (reference sequence). The ends lost 5 bases at V and 6 bases at J; junction bases unmatched: 4. The CDR3 has 13 residues. Stated treatment: oral pan-JAK inhibitor, 5-10 mg twice daily. Alopecia areata patients provided lesional scalp punch biopsies and peripheral blood. cDNA serving as the sequencing template came from extracted, reverse transcribed RNA. Sequencing was performed with immunoSEQ multiplex PCR; in TCRdb, only in-frame clones are kept and a portion is missing. The data contain around 190,000 clones, about 64% of them seen just once; the ten biggest clones take up around 3.9%.

This sequence joins TRBV30 and TRBJ2-4, with 10 bases that match TRBD2. The specimen was CD4+ T cells sorted from blood, collected at week 4, from a patient treated with tofacitinib. The receptor was derived from a human donor with alopecia areata. The CDR3 nucleotides read TGTGCCTGGGAGGTAGCGGGGGGAAACATTCAGTACTTC. Translated, it gives CAWEVAGGNIQYF.